This is a list of T cell receptor beta chains from one sample in a study of post-analysis software for immune sequencing data. Each CDR3 protein is one row after TCRdb ran MiXCR on the PCR reads. The data contain roughly 800,000 distinct CDR3 sequences, approximately 30% of them singletons. Sequencing was performed on blood. These receptors came from a girl between 5 and 17 years old with multiple sclerosis. The CDR3 runs from the conserved cysteine through the conserved F or W. D genes are given only for firm matches. The size field is filled for only some rows; it gives once, few, many or a size class.

clone size	V gene	D gene	J gene	CDR3 protein	CDR3 DNA
few	TRBV12-3/TRBV12-4	.	TRBJ1-2	CACRVLGYGYTF	TGTGCCTGTAGGGTTTTGGGCTATGGCTACACCTTC
few	TRBV14	.	TRBJ1-2	CASSQVQTNYGYTF	TGTGCCAGCAGCCAAGTCCAGACGAACTATGGCTACACCTTC
few	TRBV12-3/TRBV12-4	.	TRBJ1-2	CASTLSPHSYGYTF	TGTGCCAGCACCCTCTCCCCCCACAGCTATGGCTACACCTTC
few	TRBV5-1	.	TRBJ2-3	CASSFPPGRDRTDTQYF	TGCGCCAGCAGCTTCCCGCCGGGGCGCGATAGGACAGATACGCAGTATTTT
.	TRBV20-1	TRBD1	TRBJ1-4	CSASTRGPLNEKLFF	TGCAGTGCTAGTACCAGGGGGCCACTTAATGAAAAACTGTTTTTT
few	TRBV4-1	.	TRBJ1-5	CASSQDLAYNQPQHF	TGCGCCAGCAGCCAAGATCTGGCCTACAATCAGCCCCAGCATTTT
.	TRBV28	TRBD2	TRBJ2-1	CASSLAGGGGNEQFF	TGTGCCAGCAGTTTGGCGGGAGGCGGAGGGAATGAGCAGTTCTTC
.	TRBV20-1	.	TRBJ2-5	CSASLGATQYF	TGCAGTGCTAGTTTGGGGGCAACCCAGTACTTC
.	TRBV10-3	TRBD1	TRBJ1-1	CAIRTPDGTGNTEAFF	TGTGCCATCAGGACCCCCGATGGGACAGGGAACACTGAAGCTTTCTTT
.	TRBV20-1	TRBD1	TRBJ1-2	CSATGQGDGYTF	TGCAGTGCTACGGGACAGGGCGATGGCTACACCTTC
.	TRBV12-3/TRBV12-4	TRBD1	TRBJ1-2	CASRDRAFYGYTF	TGTGCCAGCAGGGACAGGGCCTTCTATGGCTACACCTTC